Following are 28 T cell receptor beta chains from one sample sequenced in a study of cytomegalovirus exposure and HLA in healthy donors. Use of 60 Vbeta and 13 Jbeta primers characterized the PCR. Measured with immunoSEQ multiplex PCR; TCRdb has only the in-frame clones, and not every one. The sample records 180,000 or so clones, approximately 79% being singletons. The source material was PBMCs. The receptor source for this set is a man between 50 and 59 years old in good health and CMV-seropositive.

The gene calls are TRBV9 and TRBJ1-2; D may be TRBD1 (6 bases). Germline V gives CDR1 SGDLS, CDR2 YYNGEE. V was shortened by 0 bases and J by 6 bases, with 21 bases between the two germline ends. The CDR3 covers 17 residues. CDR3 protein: CASSVGAIGGGLDGYTF. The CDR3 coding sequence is TGTGCCAGCAGCGTAGGAGCTATTGGGGGGGGGCTAGATGGCTACACCTTC.

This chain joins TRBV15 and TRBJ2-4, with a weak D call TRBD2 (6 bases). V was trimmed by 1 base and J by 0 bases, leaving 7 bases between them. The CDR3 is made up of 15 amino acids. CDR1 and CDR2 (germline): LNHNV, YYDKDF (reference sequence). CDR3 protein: CATSRAGGAKNIQYF. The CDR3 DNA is TGTGCCACCAGCAGAGCCGGGGGAGCCAAAAACATTCAGTACTTC.

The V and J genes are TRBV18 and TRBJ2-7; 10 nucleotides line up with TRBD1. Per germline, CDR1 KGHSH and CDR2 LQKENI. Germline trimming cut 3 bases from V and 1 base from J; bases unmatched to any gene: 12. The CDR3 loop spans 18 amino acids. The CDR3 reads CASSPSGTGEGKSYEQYF. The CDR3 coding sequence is TGTGCCAGCTCACCTTCCGGGACAGGGGAGGGTAAGTCCTACGAGCAGTACTTC.

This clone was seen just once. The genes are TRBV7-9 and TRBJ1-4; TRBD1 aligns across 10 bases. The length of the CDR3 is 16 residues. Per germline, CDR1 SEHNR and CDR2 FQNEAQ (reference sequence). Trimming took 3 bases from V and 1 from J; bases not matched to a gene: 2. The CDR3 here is CASSLTGGLTNEKLFF. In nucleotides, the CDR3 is TGTGCCAGCAGCTTGACAGGGGGCCTAACTAATGAAAAACTGTTTTTT.

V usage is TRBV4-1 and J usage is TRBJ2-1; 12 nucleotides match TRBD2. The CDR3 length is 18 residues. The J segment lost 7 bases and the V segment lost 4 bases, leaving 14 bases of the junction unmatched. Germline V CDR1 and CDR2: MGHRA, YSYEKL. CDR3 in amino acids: CASSPQLASGGAENEQFF. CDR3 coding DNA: TGCGCCAGCAGCCCACAATTAGCTAGCGGGGGGGCGGAGAATGAGCAGTTCTTC.

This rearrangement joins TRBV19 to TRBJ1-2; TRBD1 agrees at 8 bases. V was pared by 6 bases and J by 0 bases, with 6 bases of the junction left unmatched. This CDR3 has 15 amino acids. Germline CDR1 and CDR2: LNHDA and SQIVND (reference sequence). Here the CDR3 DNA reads TGTGCCAGTAGGGTCGACAGGGGAGCTAACTATGGCTACACCTTC. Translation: CASRVDRGANYGYTF.

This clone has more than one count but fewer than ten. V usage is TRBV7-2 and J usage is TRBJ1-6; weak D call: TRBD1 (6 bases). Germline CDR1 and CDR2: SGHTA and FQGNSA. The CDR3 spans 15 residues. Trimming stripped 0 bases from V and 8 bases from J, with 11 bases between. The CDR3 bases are TGTGCCAGCAGCTTAGCGCACAGGGTGGATTCACCCCTCCACTTT. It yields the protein CASSLAHRVDSPLHF.

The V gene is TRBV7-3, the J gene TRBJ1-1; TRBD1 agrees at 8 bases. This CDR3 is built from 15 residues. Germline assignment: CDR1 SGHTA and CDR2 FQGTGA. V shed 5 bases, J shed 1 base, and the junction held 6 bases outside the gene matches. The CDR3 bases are TGTGCCAGCAGCCAGGGGGCAGGGAGGAACACTGAAGCTTTCTTT. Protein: CASSQGAGRNTEAFF.

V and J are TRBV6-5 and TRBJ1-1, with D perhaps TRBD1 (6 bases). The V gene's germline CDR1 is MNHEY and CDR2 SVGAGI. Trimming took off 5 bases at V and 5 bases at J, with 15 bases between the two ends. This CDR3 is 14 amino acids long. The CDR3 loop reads CASSAIQGMTEAFF. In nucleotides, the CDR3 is TGTGCCAGCAGTGCCATACAGGGTATGACTGAAGCTTTCTTT.

This CDR3 reads CASSLGQGGNQPQHF. Here the CDR3 DNA reads TGTGCCAGTAGTTTAGGACAGGGAGGCAATCAGCCCCAGCATTTT. The chain has TRBV19 and TRBJ1-5; 8 bases are a match to TRBD1. In germline, CDR1 is LNHDA, CDR2 SQIVND (reference sequence). V was pared by 5 bases and J by 2 bases, with 5 bases of the junction left unmatched. CDR3 size: 15 residues.

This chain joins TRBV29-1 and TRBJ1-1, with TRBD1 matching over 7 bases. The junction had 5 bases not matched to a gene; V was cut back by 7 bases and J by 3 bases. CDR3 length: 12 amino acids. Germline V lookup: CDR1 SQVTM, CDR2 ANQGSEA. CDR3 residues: CSAGDRDTEAFF. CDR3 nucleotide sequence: TGCAGCGCTGGCGACAGGGACACTGAAGCTTTCTTT.

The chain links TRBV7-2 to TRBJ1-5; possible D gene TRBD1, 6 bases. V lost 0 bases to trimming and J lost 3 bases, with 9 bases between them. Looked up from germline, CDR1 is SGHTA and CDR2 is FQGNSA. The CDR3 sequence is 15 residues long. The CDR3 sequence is CASSLAPGANQPQHF. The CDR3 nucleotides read TGTGCCAGCAGCTTAGCGCCAGGGGCCAATCAGCCCCAGCATTTT.

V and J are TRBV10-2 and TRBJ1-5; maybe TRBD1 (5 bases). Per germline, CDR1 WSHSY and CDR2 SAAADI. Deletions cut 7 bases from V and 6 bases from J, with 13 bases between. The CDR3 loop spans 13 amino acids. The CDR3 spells CASNGGEGQPQHF. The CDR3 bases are TGCGCCAGCAATGGGGGGGAGGGTCAGCCCCAGCATTTT.

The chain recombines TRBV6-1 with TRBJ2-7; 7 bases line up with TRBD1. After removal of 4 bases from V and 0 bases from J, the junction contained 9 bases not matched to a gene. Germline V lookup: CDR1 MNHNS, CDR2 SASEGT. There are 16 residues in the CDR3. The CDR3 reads CASSVQGGYISYEQYF. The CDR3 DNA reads TGTGCCAGCAGTGTCCAAGGGGGCTACATCTCCTACGAGCAGTACTTC.

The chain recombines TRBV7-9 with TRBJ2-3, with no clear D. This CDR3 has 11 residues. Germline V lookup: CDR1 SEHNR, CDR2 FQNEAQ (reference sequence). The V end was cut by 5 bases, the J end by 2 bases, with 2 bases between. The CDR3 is CASSHTDTQYF. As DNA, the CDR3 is TGTGCCAGCAGCCACACAGATACGCAGTATTTT. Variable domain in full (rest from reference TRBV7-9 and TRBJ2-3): DTGVSQNPRHKITKRGQNVTFRCDPISEHNRLYWYRQTLGQGPEFLTYFQNEAQLEKSRLLSDRFSAERPKGSFSTLEIQRTEQGDSAMYLCASSHTDTQYFGPGTRLTVL.

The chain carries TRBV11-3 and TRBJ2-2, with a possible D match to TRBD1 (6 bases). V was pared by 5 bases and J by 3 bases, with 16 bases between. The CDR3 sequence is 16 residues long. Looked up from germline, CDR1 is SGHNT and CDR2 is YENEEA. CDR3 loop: CASSINRVPDTGELFF. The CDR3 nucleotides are TGTGCCAGCAGCATAAACAGGGTTCCGGACACCGGGGAGCTGTTTTTT.

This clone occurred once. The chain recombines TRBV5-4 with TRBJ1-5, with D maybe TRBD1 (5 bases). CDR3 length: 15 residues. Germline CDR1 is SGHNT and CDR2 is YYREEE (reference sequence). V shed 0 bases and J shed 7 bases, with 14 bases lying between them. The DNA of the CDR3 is TGTGCCAGCAGCTTGGCCCCGGGGGGAAACCAGCCCCAGCATTTT. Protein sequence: CASSLAPGGNQPQHF.

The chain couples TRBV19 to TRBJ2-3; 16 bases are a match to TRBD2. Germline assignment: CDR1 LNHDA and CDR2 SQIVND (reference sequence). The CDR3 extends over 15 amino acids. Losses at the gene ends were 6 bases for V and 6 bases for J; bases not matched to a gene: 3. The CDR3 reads CASSRGLAGGDTQYF. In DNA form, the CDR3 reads TGTGCCAGTAGCCGGGGACTAGCGGGGGGGGATACGCAGTATTTT.

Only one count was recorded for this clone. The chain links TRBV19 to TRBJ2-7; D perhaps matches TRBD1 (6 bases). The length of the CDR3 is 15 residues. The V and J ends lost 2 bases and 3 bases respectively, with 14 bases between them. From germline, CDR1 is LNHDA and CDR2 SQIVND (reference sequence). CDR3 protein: CASSISGRRGYEQYF. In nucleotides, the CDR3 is TGTGCCAGTAGTATATCGGGACGCAGGGGCTACGAGCAGTACTTC.

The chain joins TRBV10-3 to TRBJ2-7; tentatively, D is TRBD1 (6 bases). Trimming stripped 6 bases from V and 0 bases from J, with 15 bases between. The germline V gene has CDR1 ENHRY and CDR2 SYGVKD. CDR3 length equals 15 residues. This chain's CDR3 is CAIRQGVDSSYEQYF. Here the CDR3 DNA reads TGTGCCATCAGACAGGGAGTCGACAGCTCCTACGAGCAGTACTTC.

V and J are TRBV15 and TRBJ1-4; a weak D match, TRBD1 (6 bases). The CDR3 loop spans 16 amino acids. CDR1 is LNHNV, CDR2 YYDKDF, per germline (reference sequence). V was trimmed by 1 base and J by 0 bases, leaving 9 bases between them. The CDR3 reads CATSRGDISTNEKLFF. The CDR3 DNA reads TGTGCCACCAGCAGAGGGGACATTTCAACTAATGAAAAACTGTTTTTT.

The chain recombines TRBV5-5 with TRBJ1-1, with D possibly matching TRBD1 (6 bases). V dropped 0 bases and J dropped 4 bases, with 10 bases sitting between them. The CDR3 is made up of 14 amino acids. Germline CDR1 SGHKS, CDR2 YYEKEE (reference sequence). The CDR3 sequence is CASSLDRESTEAFF. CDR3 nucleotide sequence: TGTGCCAGCAGCTTGGACAGGGAGTCCACTGAAGCTTTCTTT.

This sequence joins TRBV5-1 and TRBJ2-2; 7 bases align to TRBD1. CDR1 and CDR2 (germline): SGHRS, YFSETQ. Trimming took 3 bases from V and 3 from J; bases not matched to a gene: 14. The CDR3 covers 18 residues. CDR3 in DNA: TGCGCCAGCAGCTCAAGCAAGACAGGGAGATGGGACACCGGGGAGCTGTTTTTT. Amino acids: CASSSSKTGRWDTGELFF.

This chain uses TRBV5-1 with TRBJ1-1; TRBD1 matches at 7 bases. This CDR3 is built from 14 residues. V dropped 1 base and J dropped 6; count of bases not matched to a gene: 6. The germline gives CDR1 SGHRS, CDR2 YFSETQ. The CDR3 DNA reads TGCGCCAGCAGCTTGTCACAGGGGATCTCTGAAGCTTTCTTT. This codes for CASSLSQGISEAFF.

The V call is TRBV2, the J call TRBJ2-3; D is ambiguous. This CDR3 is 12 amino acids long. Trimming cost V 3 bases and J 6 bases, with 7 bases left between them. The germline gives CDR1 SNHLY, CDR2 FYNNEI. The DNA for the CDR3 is TGTGCCAGCAGTGACCTTCGGGATACGCAGTATTTT. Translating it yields CASSDLRDTQYF. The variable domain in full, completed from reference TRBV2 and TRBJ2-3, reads EPEVTQTPSHQVTQMGQEVILRCVPISNHLYFYWYRQILGQKVEFLVSFYNNEISEKSEIFDDQFSVERPDGSNFTLKIRSTKLEDSAMYFCASSDLRDTQYFGPGTRLTVL.

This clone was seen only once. CDR3 coding DNA: TGTGCCAGCAGTTTAGCAGGATCTGGAAACACCATATATTTT. Translating it yields CASSLAGSGNTIYF. This chain links TRBV28 with TRBJ1-3; D call uncertain. V shed 2 bases and J shed 1 base, with 6 bases lying between them. The CDR3 totals 14 residues. Germline V gene sequence: CDR1 MDHEN, CDR2 SYDVKM.

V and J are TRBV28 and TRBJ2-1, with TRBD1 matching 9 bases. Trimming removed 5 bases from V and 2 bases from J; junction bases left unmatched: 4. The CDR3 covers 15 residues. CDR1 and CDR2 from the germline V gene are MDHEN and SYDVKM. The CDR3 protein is CASSPQGAAYNEQFF. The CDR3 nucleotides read TGTGCCAGCAGTCCACAGGGGGCGGCCTACAATGAGCAGTTCTTC.

CDR3 in DNA: TGTGCCAGCAGCGTGGGACAGGGTGATGTCTACACCTTC. Residues: CASSVGQGDVYTF. The chain has TRBV5-4 and TRBJ1-2; 9 positions agree with TRBD1. This CDR3 comprises 13 residues. Trimming took 4 bases from V and 10 from J; bases not matched to a gene: 8. Germline V lookup: CDR1 SGHNT, CDR2 YYREEE (reference sequence).